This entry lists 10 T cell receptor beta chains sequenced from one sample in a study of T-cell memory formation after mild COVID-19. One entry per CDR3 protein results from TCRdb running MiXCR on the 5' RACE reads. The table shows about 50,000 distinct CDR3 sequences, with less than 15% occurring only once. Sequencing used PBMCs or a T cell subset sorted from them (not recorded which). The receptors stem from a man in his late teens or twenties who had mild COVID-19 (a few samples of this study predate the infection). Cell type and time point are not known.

This CDR3 reads CASSLGPGRGLGDGYTF. As DNA, the CDR3 is TGTGCCAGCAGCTTAGGGCCGGGCAGGGGGTTAGGAGATGGCTACACCTTC. The V and J genes are TRBV7-2 and TRBJ1-2, with 7 bases aligning to TRBD1. Germline V lookup: CDR1 SGHTA, CDR2 FQGNSA. Losses at the gene ends were 1 base for V and 6 bases for J; bases not matched to a gene: 14. The CDR3 extends over 17 amino acids.

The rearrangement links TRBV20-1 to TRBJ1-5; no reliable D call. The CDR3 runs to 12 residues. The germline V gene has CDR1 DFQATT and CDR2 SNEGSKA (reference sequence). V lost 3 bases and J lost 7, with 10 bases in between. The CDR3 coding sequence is TGCAGTGCTAGTAGGAACGAACAGCCCCAGCATTTT. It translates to CSASRNEQPQHF.

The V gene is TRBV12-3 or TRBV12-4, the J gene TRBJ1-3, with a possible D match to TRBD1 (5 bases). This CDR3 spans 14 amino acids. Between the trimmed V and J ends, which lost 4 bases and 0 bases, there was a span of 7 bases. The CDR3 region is CASSYRSSGNTIYF. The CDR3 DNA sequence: TGTGCCAGCAGTTACAGGAGCTCTGGAAACACCATATATTTT.

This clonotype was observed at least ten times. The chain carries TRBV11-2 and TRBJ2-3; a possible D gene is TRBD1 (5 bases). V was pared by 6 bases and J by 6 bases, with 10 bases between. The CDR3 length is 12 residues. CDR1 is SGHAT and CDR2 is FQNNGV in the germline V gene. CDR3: CASSSGWDTQYF. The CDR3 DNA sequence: TGTGCCAGCAGTTCAGGGTGGGATACGCAGTATTTT.

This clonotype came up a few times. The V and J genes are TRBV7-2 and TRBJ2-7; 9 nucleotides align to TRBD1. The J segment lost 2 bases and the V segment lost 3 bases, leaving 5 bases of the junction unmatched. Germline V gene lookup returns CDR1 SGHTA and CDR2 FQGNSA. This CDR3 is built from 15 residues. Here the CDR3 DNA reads TGTGCCAGCAGCTTGCAAACAGGGGGCGCCTACGAGCAGTACGTC. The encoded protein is CASSLQTGGAYEQYV.

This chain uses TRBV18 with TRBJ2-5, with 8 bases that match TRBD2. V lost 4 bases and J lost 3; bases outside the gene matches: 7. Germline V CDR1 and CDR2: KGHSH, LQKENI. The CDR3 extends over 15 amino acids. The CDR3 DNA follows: TGTGCCAGCTCACTCGGGCGTAGCGGGGAAGAGACCCAGTACTTC. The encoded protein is CASSLGRSGEETQYF.

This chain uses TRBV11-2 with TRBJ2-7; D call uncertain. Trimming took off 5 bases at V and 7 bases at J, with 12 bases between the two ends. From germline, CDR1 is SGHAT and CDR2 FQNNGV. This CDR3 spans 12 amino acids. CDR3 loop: CASSRVLGEQYF. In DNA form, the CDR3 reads TGTGCCAGCAGCAGGGTGTTGGGGGAGCAGTACTTC.

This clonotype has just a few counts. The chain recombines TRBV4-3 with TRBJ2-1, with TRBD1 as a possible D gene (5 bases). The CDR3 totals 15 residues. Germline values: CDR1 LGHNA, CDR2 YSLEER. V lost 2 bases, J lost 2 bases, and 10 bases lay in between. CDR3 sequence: CASSQSVGAYNEQFF. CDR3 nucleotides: TGCGCCAGCAGCCAATCGGTAGGGGCCTACAATGAGCAGTTCTTC.

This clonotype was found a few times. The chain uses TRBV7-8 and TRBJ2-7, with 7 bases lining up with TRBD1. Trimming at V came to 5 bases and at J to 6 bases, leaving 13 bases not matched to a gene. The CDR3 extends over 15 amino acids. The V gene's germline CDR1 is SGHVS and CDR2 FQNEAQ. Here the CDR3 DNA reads TGTGCCAGCAGCCCCTTAACGGGACAGCCACTCGAGCAGTACTTC. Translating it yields CASSPLTGQPLEQYF.

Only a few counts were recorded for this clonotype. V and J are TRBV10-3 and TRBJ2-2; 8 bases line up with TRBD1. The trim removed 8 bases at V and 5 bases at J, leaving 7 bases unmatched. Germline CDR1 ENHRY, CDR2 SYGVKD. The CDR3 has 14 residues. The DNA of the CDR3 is TGTGCCATCTCTAGACAGGGGTGGACCGGGGAGCTGTTTTTT. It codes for CAISRQGWTGELFF.